Listed below are T cell receptor beta chains from one sample, sequenced in a study of blood T cell repertoires in COVID-19. Some clones are missing from TCRdb's copy, which holds only in-frame ones; the method was immunoSEQ multiplex PCR. The table shows 150,000 to 200,000 clones, with just over 85% occurring only once. Specimen: peripheral blood. The origin of the receptors is a man aged 60-69 years with acute or convalescent COVID-19. Each CDR3 is given without its conserved first and last residue. Fields, in order: CDR3 protein, J gene, V gene.

ASRKHGTEAF | TRBJ1-1 | TRBV28
ASSPGTDPVQETQY | TRBJ2-5 | TRBV28
SVSPWTGNTEAF | TRBJ1-1 | TRBV29-1
ASGDQTASNTGELF | TRBJ2-2 | TRBV24-1
ASSLTGGPYNEQF | TRBJ2-1 | TRBV5-1
ASRGKRGPYEQY | TRBJ2-7 | TRBV27
ASSYQGAGELF | TRBJ2-2 | TRBV11-2
SVEEAGRKLF | TRBJ1-4 | TRBV29-1
ASSQTDRERNEQY | TRBJ2-7 | TRBV4-1
ASSLPGISGF | TRBJ2-1 | TRBV28
ASSRAGQIDYGYT | TRBJ1-2 | TRBV5-1
SVDGTGGSDTQY | TRBJ2-3 | TRBV29-1
ASSLNGDGELF | TRBJ2-2 | TRBV7-3
ASSQAGPGRETQY | TRBJ2-5 | TRBV3-1/TRBV3-2
ASSLVLAARNTGELF | TRBJ2-2 | TRBV11-2
ASSVTGGGWQETQY | TRBJ2-5 | TRBV5-1
ASSLQLTGSGNTIY | TRBJ1-3 | TRBV7-9
ASRHDRASSPLH | TRBJ1-6 | TRBV28
ASSLALGYEQY | TRBJ2-7 | TRBV5-1
AWTQYRESYEQY | TRBJ2-7 | TRBV30
ASTRLSSYNEQF | TRBJ2-1 | TRBV5-4
ASSQVQAGELF | TRBJ2-2 | TRBV16
ASRAGRDSRRETQY | TRBJ2-5 | TRBV10-2
ASSEAVRPSDT | TRBJ1-2 | TRBV6-1
ASSVLAGAGYEQY | TRBJ2-7 | TRBV9
ASSPSPAVGAGNTIY | TRBJ1-3 | TRBV18
ASSWQDRGTAYEQY | TRBJ2-7 | TRBV5-4
ASSQEPPAGFSYEQY | TRBJ2-7 | TRBV4-1
AAGDSPQPQH | TRBJ1-5 | TRBV10-3
ASSLSPGRGGDEQF | TRBJ2-1 | TRBV7-3
ASSPSGGRADTQY | TRBJ2-3 | TRBV28
ASSPRLAGYADQYEQY | TRBJ2-7 | TRBV13
ASSEGPDTEAF | TRBJ1-1 | TRBV10-1
ATSRDFYEQY | TRBJ2-7 | TRBV15
ASSIKAGSDGEQF | TRBJ2-1 | TRBV27
ASSQDASFRGGYT | TRBJ1-2 | TRBV3-1/TRBV3-2
ASRPGRSGNSPLH | TRBJ1-6 | TRBV5-1
ASSYCDRHGTEAF | TRBJ1-1 | TRBV6-7
AWSSSDTQY | TRBJ2-3 | TRBV30
ASSETGDNQPQH | TRBJ1-5 | TRBV25-1
ASSLRRGAGYGYT | TRBJ1-2 | TRBV27
ATSGGQQIQETQY | TRBJ2-5 | TRBV24-1
ASSERREQY | TRBJ2-7 | TRBV18
ASSYLGLAAGGNEQF | TRBJ2-1 | TRBV19
ASRGRGGDTQY | TRBJ2-3 | TRBV11-1
ASSFSSRTEAF | TRBJ1-1 | TRBV6-2/TRBV6-3
ASSYSRRDTQY | TRBJ2-3 | TRBV6-2/TRBV6-3
ASSTNRNEKLF | TRBJ1-4 | TRBV28
ASSLSRVGQGLGYT | TRBJ1-2 | TRBV27
ASSLTGAGYT | TRBJ1-2 | TRBV6-2/TRBV6-3
ASSPYGQAINYGYT | TRBJ1-2 | TRBV27
ASSPGVGFQFEGYT | TRBJ1-2 | TRBV7-9
ASSYRTGAYNYGYT | TRBJ1-2 | TRBV9
ASSQREGQASYEQY | TRBJ2-7 | TRBV4-1